This TCR beta chain was identified during a study of tumor-infiltrating lymphocytes in localized non-small cell lung cancer. Across the whole study: Several tumor histologies, both smoking statuses, and some post-neoadjuvant chemotherapy samples were included.

Broader study findings: Technical variation could not be separated from intratumor heterogeneity here.

Clones were sequenced by immunoSEQ multiplex PCR, and TCRdb holds only the in-frame ones, with some missing. The data hold about 4,000 clones, with around 62% observed a single time. In its sample, this clone was seen a few times. Its antigen is still unknown. Sequenced material: uninvolved lung tissue not adjacent to the tumor. The source of this sequence is a human donor with non-small cell lung cancer.

The CDR3 nucleotides read TGTGCCAGCTCACCACGGCCGAGGCCGAACACTGAAGCTTTCTTT. Its translation: CASSPRPRPNTEAFF. This sequence joins TRBV18 and TRBJ1-1, with D uncertain. Looked up from germline, CDR1 is KGHSH and CDR2 is LQKENI. V lost 1 base and J 1 base, leaving 10 bases between the germline ends. This CDR3 contains 15 residues.